Following are 7 T cell receptor beta chains from one sample sequenced in a study of T cell responses to AZD1222 COVID-19 vaccine. Libraries were prepared by immunoSEQ multiplex PCR; TCRdb keeps only in-frame clonotypes and omits some of them. Among around 130,000 clones, 86% were seen once, and the ten largest hold roughly 12%. The specimen comprised peripheral blood, sampled on day 0 of AZD1222 vaccination. Receptors originate from an adult in good health.

This sequence joins TRBV2 and TRBJ2-7; weak D call: TRBD2 (6 bases). Per germline, CDR1 SNHLY and CDR2 FYNNEI. V lost 7 bases to trimming and J lost 3 bases, with 19 bases between them. This CDR3 is built from 15 residues. The CDR3 DNA is TGTGCCAGCACCCCAAGCCCAGCGGGCTTCTACGAGCAGTACTTC. It specifies CASTPSPAGFYEQYF.

The chain recombines TRBV30 with TRBJ1-1; D is unclear. Germline V gene data show CDR1 as GTSNPN and CDR2 as SVGIG (reference sequence). Trimming shortened V by 0 bases and J by 2 bases, and 4 bases separated the two germline ends. The CDR3 contains 12 residues. The CDR3 here is CAWSVYNTEAFF. The CDR3 DNA reads as TGTGCCTGGAGTGTATATAACACTGAAGCTTTCTTT.

This chain connects TRBV19 to TRBJ2-3; 8 bases match TRBD1. This CDR3 contains 15 residues. CDR1 and CDR2 (germline): LNHDA, SQIVND (reference sequence). Trimming at V came to 5 bases and at J to 6 bases, leaving 10 bases not matched to a gene. CDR3 in amino acids: CASSQDRGTVDTQYF. In DNA form, the CDR3 reads TGTGCCAGTAGTCAAGACAGGGGCACGGTGGATACGCAGTATTTT. Based on the CDR3 plus reference TRBV19 and TRBJ2-3, the full variable domain is DGGITQSPKYLFRKEGQNVTLSCEQNLNHDAMYWYRQDPGQGLRLIYYSQIVNDFQKGDIAEGYSVSREKKESFPLTVTSAQKNPTAFYLCASSQDRGTVDTQYFGPGTRLTVL.

This chain uses TRBV12-3 or TRBV12-4 with TRBJ2-7; either TRBD1 or TRBD2 may fit D (5 bases each). The V end was cut by 4 bases, the J end by 5 bases, with 12 bases between. The CDR3 loop spans 13 amino acids. The CDR3 coding sequence is TGTGCCAGCAGTTCCACCGGGACCGACGAGCAGTACTTC. Translating it yields CASSSTGTDEQYF.

The table lists this clone with a few counts. The chain employs TRBV11-2 and TRBJ1-2; D ambiguous. V gave up 1 base and J gave up 3 bases, with 6 bases separating them. Germline V gene lookup returns CDR1 SGHAT and CDR2 FQNNGV. The CDR3 extends over 13 amino acids. The CDR3 region has the DNA TGTGCCAGCAGCTTAGGTCAGGACTATGGCTACACCTTC. Protein: CASSLGQDYGYTF.

On this clone: An end of the junction does not agree with germline; a read error may underlie this. The genes are TRBV6-5 and TRBJ2-1, with TRBD2 matching 9 bases. The CDR3 consists of 14 residues. In germline, CDR1 is MNHEY, CDR2 SVGAGI. The CDR3, as DNA: TGTGCCAGCAGCCTAGCGGGGACCTACGATGAGCAGTTCTTC. Its protein product is CASSLAGTYDEQFF.

The chain uses TRBV18 and TRBJ1-2; the match to TRBD1 covers 9 bases. CDR3 length equals 15 residues. CDR1 and CDR2 (germline): KGHSH, LQKENI. V trimming: 3 bases; J trimming: 4 bases; junction bases outside the gene matches: 6. The CDR3 loop reads CASSPPGQGPYGYTF. For the CDR3, the DNA is TGTGCCAGCTCACCCCCGGGACAGGGACCCTATGGCTACACCTTC.